This T cell receptor beta chain was sequenced in a study of T cells in Graves' hyperthyroidism and ophthalmopathy. The CDR3 totals 18 residues. The germline gives CDR1 MDHEN, CDR2 SYDVKM. The V end was cut by 2 bases, the J end by 5 bases, with 24 bases between. Amplified TCR beta CDR3 regions came from RNA transcripts. A set of HTBI primers served as the primers for a first-round RT-PCR of the TCR CDR3. TCRdb ran MiXCR on the multiplex PCR reads and lists one entry per CDR3 protein. This table holds roughly 560,000 distinct CDR3 sequences, approximately 15% found once. The study based diagnoses on clinical symptoms, serum thyroxine and TRAb, thyroid ultrasound and orbital computed tomography. Study-wide results and limits: A 13 V-J model separated ophthalmopathy from stable hyperthyroidism.

This clonotype occurred many times. The target antigen is unknown. The chain links TRBV28 to TRBJ1-2, with D possibly matching TRBD1 (6 bases). Sequenced: blood. This sequence was found in a woman aged 40 to 55 with Graves' ophthalmopathy. The chain's CDR3 is CASSLGGGSQGTPYGYTF. The CDR3 nucleotides are TGTGCCAGCAGTTTAGGGGGGGGGTCACAGGGAACCCCATATGGCTACACCTTC.